What follows is one T cell receptor beta chain and its context. The antigen is undetermined. These data originate in a study of T-cell reconstitution after alpha-beta-depleted transplantation in children. Overall study findings and caveats: By about two months after transplant, alpha-beta T cells reportedly arose from several hundred graft clones that had expanded. From surviving recipient T cells and thymic progenitors came the high day-60 TCRbeta diversity observed in some patients. One year after transplant, T-cell counts and diversity came mostly from newly produced T cells.

CDR1 and CDR2 from the germline V gene are MDHEN and SYDVKM. Trimming cost V 7 bases and J 3 bases, with 13 bases left between them. The CDR3 sequence is 13 residues long. During its preparation, the TCRbeta library received unique molecular identifiers. TCRdb re-derived calls from the PCR reads in MiXCR, one entry per CDR3 protein. The data contain a few hundred thousand distinct CDR3 sequences, about an eighth of them seen just once; the ten biggest clones take up approximately 2%. The TCR was taken from a male patient aged 10-17 years who had a stem cell transplant for acute myeloid leukemia, so the T cells may come from the graft donor. Sequencing used PBMCs, mostly from graft donor cells, obtained 360 days after TCRalphabeta/CD19-depleted stem cell transplant. The chain joins TRBV28 to TRBJ2-7, with D perhaps given as TRBD1 or TRBD2 (5 bases each). The CDR3 loop reads CASIRRGNYEQYF. CDR3 in DNA: TGTGCCAGCATTCGACGGGGCAACTACGAGCAGTACTTC.